Shown below are 7 T cell receptor beta chains from a single sample sequenced in a study of blood T cell repertoires in COVID-19. TCRdb's copy holds only in-frame clones and misses some; the assay was immunoSEQ multiplex PCR. Found here are roughly 330,000 clones, roughly 86% of them singletons; the top ten hold approximately 5%. The sequenced material came from PBMCs or T cells enriched from blood (not recorded which). The source of these receptors is a woman between 25 and 40 years old who had recovered from COVID-19.

The genes are TRBV6-5 and TRBJ2-2; D not resolved. Germline assignment: CDR1 MNHEY and CDR2 SVGAGI. V was shortened by 0 bases and J by 0 bases, with 8 bases between the two germline ends. This CDR3 is built from 16 residues. The CDR3, as DNA: TGTGCCAGCAGTTACTCGGGCACTCCGAACACCGGGGAGCTGTTTTTT. It yields the protein CASSYSGTPNTGELFF.

The rearrangement joins TRBV7-9 to TRBJ1-4; D gene unclear. The V gene's germline CDR1 is SEHNR and CDR2 FQNEAQ (reference sequence). The CDR3 has 15 residues. Trimming cost V 5 bases and J 10 bases, with 20 bases left between them. The CDR3 reads CASSVVVGRAGKLFF. The CDR3 DNA reads as TGTGCCAGCAGCGTGGTTGTAGGGAGAGCGGGAAAACTGTTTTTT.

CDR3 sequence reads: CASSQDWAEQETQYF. The CDR3 nucleotides are TGTGCCAGCAGCCAAGATTGGGCAGAGCAAGAGACCCAGTACTTC. The V and J genes are TRBV14 and TRBJ2-5; D gene ambiguous. This CDR3 has 15 amino acids. Trimming pared 0 bases from V and 2 bases from J, leaving 10 bases between. CDR1 and CDR2 from the germline V gene are SGHDN and FVKESK. The entire variable domain, with the rest obtained from reference TRBV14 and TRBJ2-5, is as follows: EAGVTQFPSHSVIEKGQTVTLRCDPISGHDNLYWYRRVMGKEIKFLLHFVKESKQDESGMPNNRFLAERTGGTYSTLKVQPAELEDSGVYFCASSQDWAEQETQYFGPGTRLLVL.

V usage is TRBV10-1 and J usage is TRBJ2-3, with 7 bases lining up with TRBD2. The CDR3 sequence is 15 residues long. The junction had 4 bases not matched to a gene; V was cut back by 4 bases and J by 0 bases. CDR1 and CDR2 from the germline V gene are WNHNN and SYGVQD (reference sequence). In DNA form, the CDR3 reads TGCGCCAGCAGTGTTAGCGGGCTCAGCACAGATACGCAGTATTTT. Translated, it gives CASSVSGLSTDTQYF.

This sequence joins TRBV2 and TRBJ2-7; 8 bases fit TRBD1. Looked up from germline, CDR1 is SNHLY and CDR2 is FYNNEI. The V segment lost 7 bases and the J segment 6 bases; nucleotides outside the gene matches: 14. The CDR3 consists of 15 residues. The CDR3 DNA sequence: TGTGCCAGCACCCTGAGGAGACAGGGGTTCGGCGAGCAGTACTTC. This codes for CASTLRRQGFGEQYF.

Points on this clone: The junction and the germline gene differ at one end; a read error may be behind it. V usage is TRBV11-2 and J usage is TRBJ2-5; TRBD2 agrees at 10 bases. This CDR3 has 15 amino acids. The germline V gene encodes CDR1 SGHAT and CDR2 FQNNGV. The CDR3 loop reads CAGSLSGGAGETQYF. As DNA, the CDR3 is TGTGCCGGCAGCTTAAGCGGGGGGGCCGGGGAGACCCAGTACTTC.

The rearrangement joins TRBV11-2 to TRBJ2-7; maybe TRBD2 (5 bases). CDR1 and CDR2 (germline): SGHAT, FQNNGV. V was cut by 0 bases and J by 4 bases, with 10 bases left in between. CDR3 length: 14 residues. The CDR3 region has the DNA TGTGCCAGCAGCTTAGACAGGACTCGTTACGAGCAGTACTTC. Amino acid sequence: CASSLDRTRYEQYF.